One sample yielded the 18 T cell receptor beta chains listed below, sequenced in a study of CD8 T cells in Susac syndrome. Random hexamers primed reverse transcription of about 0.5 to 1 ug RNA. In TCRdb, the immunoSEQ multiplex PCR reads were re-called with MiXCR into one record per CDR3 protein. The table records some 170,000 distinct CDR3 sequences, approximately 94% of them present only once. The sample consisted of CD4+ T cells from PBMCs. The receptors come from a human donor with multiple sclerosis.

The genes are TRBV1 and TRBJ2-7; the table's D gene call, TRBD1, was not cross checked with the DNA. TRBV1 is a known pseudogene. This CDR3 is 17 amino acids long. The CDR3 bases are TGCACCAGCAGCCAAGCCTATAAGACAGGCGGGATGTACGAGCAGTACTTC. Translating it yields CTSSQAYKTGGMYEQYF.

CDR3 coding DNA: TGTGCCAGCAGTGGTGCCCCGGGAAGGGGGCGTTACGAGCAGTACTTC. Amino acids: CASSGAPGRGRYEQYF. V usage is TRBV6-1 and J usage is TRBJ2-7; 7 bases are a match to TRBD1. This CDR3 spans 16 amino acids. Trimming took 4 bases from V and 4 from J; bases not matched to a gene: 13. In germline, CDR1 is MNHNS, CDR2 SASEGT.

The chain links TRBV7-9 to TRBJ2-7; no reliable D call. This CDR3 is 12 amino acids long. Germline V gene sequence: CDR1 SEHNR, CDR2 FQNEAQ (reference sequence). V lost 4 bases and J 3 bases, leaving 7 bases between the germline ends. The CDR3 sequence: CASSSVYYEQYF. DNA for the CDR3: TGTGCCAGCAGCTCCGTTTACTACGAGCAGTACTTC.

V usage is TRBV9 and J usage is TRBJ2-2; 9 bases match TRBD1. The CDR3 totals 14 residues. V gave up 4 bases and J gave up 7 bases; unmatched junction bases: 5. Germline V gene lookup returns CDR1 SGDLS and CDR2 YYNGEE. CDR3 nucleotides: TGTGCCAGCAGCTTACAGGGGGCTAGCGGGGAGCTGTTTTTT. It translates to CASSLQGASGELFF.

The chain joins TRBV6-1 to TRBJ1-1; D is undetermined. CDR1 is MNHNS, CDR2 SASEGT, per germline. This CDR3 has 13 amino acids. V was shortened by 5 bases and J by 2 bases, with 9 bases between the two germline ends. The CDR3 sequence: CASSTPYNTEAFF. CDR3 sequence (DNA): TGTGCCAGCAGTACCCCATACAACACTGAAGCTTTCTTT.

The chain uses TRBV6-6 and TRBJ2-3; 9 positions agree with TRBD2. The CDR3 length is 15 residues. Germline V gives CDR1 MNHNY, CDR2 SVGAGI (reference sequence). Trimming removed 8 bases from V and 1 base from J; junction bases left unmatched: 7. In DNA form, the CDR3 reads TGTGCCAGCCGGCGGGGGGGGGTCGGCACAGATACGCAGTATTTT. This codes for CASRRGGVGTDTQYF.

The chain recombines TRBV29-1 with TRBJ2-3; 8 bases are a match to TRBD2. The CDR3 extends over 15 amino acids. The junction had 11 bases not matched to a gene; V was cut back by 7 bases and J by 2 bases. Germline V gene sequence: CDR1 SQVTM, CDR2 ANQGSEA. The CDR3, as DNA: TGCAGCGCGGGGGGGCAAATCGAGGTCACAGATACGCAGTATTTT. Translated, it gives CSAGGQIEVTDTQYF.

The rearrangement links TRBV20-1 to TRBJ1-5, with D possibly being TRBD1 (5 bases). Germline CDR1 and CDR2: DFQATT and SNEGSKA (reference sequence). Trimming cost V 1 base and J 5 bases, with 9 bases left between them. This CDR3 has 13 residues. CDR3 sequence: CSARAQAHQPQHF. CDR3 DNA: TGCAGTGCTAGAGCACAGGCCCATCAGCCCCAGCATTTT.

V gene TRBV3-1 combines with J gene TRBJ2-1, with D possibly being TRBD1 or TRBD2 (6 bases each). Trimming took off 5 bases at V and 10 bases at J, with 15 bases between the two ends. Germline loops: CDR1 LGHDT, CDR2 YNNKEL (reference sequence). The CDR3 has 13 residues. CDR3 coding DNA: TGTGCCAGCAGCGAGGGGGGCGGGGCCGAGCAGTTCTTC. This gives the protein CASSEGGGAEQFF.

This clonotype was detected only once. The chain employs TRBV30 and TRBJ2-3; D ambiguous. V lost 0 bases to trimming and J lost 6 bases, with 4 bases between them. The CDR3 runs to 11 residues. Germline V gene lookup returns CDR1 GTSNPN and CDR2 SVGIG (reference sequence). This CDR3 is CAWSVMDTQYF. CDR3 DNA: TGTGCCTGGAGTGTAATGGATACGCAGTATTTT. Supplemented by reference TRBV30 and TRBJ2-3, the full variable domain reads SQTIHQWPATLVQPVGSPLSLECTVEGTSNPNLYWYRQAAGRGLQLLFYSVGIGQISSEVPQNLSASRPQDRQFILSSKKLLLSDSGFYLCAWSVMDTQYFGPGTRLTVL.

The gene calls are TRBV3-1 and TRBJ2-1; 9 nucleotides match TRBD2. Germline V lookup: CDR1 LGHDT, CDR2 YNNKEL (reference sequence). After removal of 6 bases from V and 1 base from J, the junction contained 7 bases not matched to a gene. The CDR3 is 16 amino acids. The CDR3 reads CASSRSGSGSYNEQFF. CDR3 DNA sequence: TGTGCCAGCAGTCGTAGCGGGAGTGGGTCCTACAATGAGCAGTTCTTC.

The rearrangement uses TRBV9 and TRBJ1-2; tentative D call: TRBD1 (6 bases). The CDR3 totals 15 residues. CDR1 and CDR2 from the germline V gene are SGDLS and YYNGEE. V gave up 1 base and J gave up 7 bases, with 17 bases separating them. The CDR3 protein is CASSVLSTGWSGYTF. Here the CDR3 DNA reads TGTGCCAGCAGCGTACTCAGTACAGGGTGGAGTGGCTACACCTTC.

The chain recombines TRBV27 with TRBJ2-1, with unresolved D. V was pared by 3 bases and J by 6 bases, with 18 bases between. The CDR3 covers 16 residues. Germline V gives CDR1 MNHEY, CDR2 SMNVEV (reference sequence). DNA of the CDR3: TGTGCCAGCAGTTTGACCGGGTTGTGGCCCAGCAATGAGCAGTTCTTC. Residues: CASSLTGLWPSNEQFF.

In DNA form, the CDR3 reads TGCAGTGCTAGTCCCGACAGCCGCGAAGCTTTCTTT. Translation: CSASPDSREAFF. This chain connects TRBV20-1 to TRBJ1-1; TRBD1 is a possible D gene (5 bases). The CDR3 is 12 residues long. V was pared by 3 bases and J by 8 bases, with 13 bases between. Germline V lookup: CDR1 DFQATT, CDR2 SNEGSKA (reference sequence).

The chain joins TRBV27 to TRBJ2-2; the D call may be TRBD1 or TRBD2 (5 bases each). Trimming removed 6 bases at V and 5 bases at J, with 16 bases between. The germline gives CDR1 MNHEY, CDR2 SMNVEV (reference sequence). There are 15 residues in the CDR3. The CDR3 is CASRGVGLRTGELFF. CDR3 sequence (DNA): TGTGCCAGCAGGGGGGTCGGGTTGAGAACCGGGGAGCTGTTTTTT.

This clonotype is a singleton in its sample. The gene calls are TRBV6-5 and TRBJ2-3; 7 bases align to TRBD1. J was trimmed by 3 bases and V by 4 bases; bases with no gene match: 19. Germline V gives CDR1 MNHEY, CDR2 SVGAGI. The CDR3 spans 19 residues. The CDR3 DNA is TGTGCCAGCAGTTCCCTCGGAATCGGACAGGACTCTAGAACAGATACGCAGTATTTT. Translated, it gives CASSSLGIGQDSRTDTQYF.

V and J are TRBV28 and TRBJ2-7, with 9 bases matching TRBD2. The V and J ends lost 8 bases and 6 bases, in that order; junction bases with no gene match: 14. Per germline, CDR1 MDHEN and CDR2 SYDVKM. CDR3 length: 15 amino acids. The CDR3 reads CASRLAGVDPLEQYF. The CDR3, as DNA: TGTGCCAGCCGATTAGCGGGAGTGGATCCTCTCGAGCAGTACTTC.

The chain links TRBV7-3 to TRBJ1-5; 9 bases line up with TRBD1. J lost 7 bases, V lost 5 bases, and 3 bases had no gene match. This CDR3 has 13 residues. The germline gives CDR1 SGHTA, CDR2 FQGTGA. DNA of the CDR3: TGTGCCAGCAGCAAGGACAGGGGACAGCCCCAGCATTTT. Translating it yields CASSKDRGQPQHF.